This T cell receptor (beta chain) was documented in a study of T cell repertoires in cytomegalovirus infection. Study as a whole: The public TCR beta signatures pointed to both CMV infection and matching HLA type.

Turning to this clonotype: What it recognizes is unknown.

TCRdb re-called the reads with MiXCR, one entry per CDR3 protein. The sample has approximately 1,000,000 distinct CDR3 sequences; around 30% are singletons. The source of this sequence is a human donor in good health (CMV status not recorded). Some clones in this sample may be carry-over from other donors' samples. The source was cultured CD8+ T cells from PBMCs, collected from culture after CMV antigen stimulation.

The CDR3 DNA is TGTGCCAGCAGTGAGTTTAGGGGGAACACTGAAGCTTTCTTT. As protein: CASSEFRGNTEAFF. This chain links TRBV6-1 with TRBJ1-1; possibly TRBD1 for D (5 bases). Germline V gene lookup returns CDR1 MNHNS and CDR2 SASEGT. V was trimmed by 3 bases and J by 1 base, leaving 9 bases between them. The CDR3 runs 14 residues.